The next 9 T cell receptor beta chains were all read from a single sample in a study of T cell responses to AZD1222 COVID-19 vaccine. TCRdb's copy holds only in-frame clones and misses some; the assay was immunoSEQ multiplex PCR. The data hold about 200,000 clones, with approximately 90% observed a single time. The source was peripheral blood, collected 28 days after the second AZD1222 dose. All receptors come from an adult who received the AZD1222 COVID-19 vaccine.

With regard to this clone: Mismatch with germline at one junction end may stem from a read error. V is TRBV7-7 and J is TRBJ2-7; 14 positions agree with TRBD2. Per germline, CDR1 SSHAT and CDR2 FNYEAQ (reference sequence). The CDR3 covers 15 residues. This chain's CDR3 is CASSQGLAGVYEQYF. CDR3 in DNA: TGTGCTAGCAGCCAGGGACTAGCGGGAGTTTACGAGCAGTACTTC.

The chain joins TRBV6-5 to TRBJ1-2, with 7 bases aligning to TRBD1. J gave up 4 bases and V 6 bases, and 8 bases lay outside the gene matches. CDR3 length: 14 residues. Germline V gives CDR1 MNHEY, CDR2 SVGAGI. CDR3 nucleotide sequence: TGTGCCAGCAGCAGGACAGGCCTGACCTATGGCTACACCTTC. Translating gives CASSRTGLTYGYTF.

V gene TRBV12-3 or TRBV12-4 combines with J gene TRBJ2-7, with no clear D. The CDR3 covers 12 residues. V was clipped by 6 bases and J by 4 bases, with 10 bases between them. CDR3 in amino acids: CASSETEYEQYF. The DNA for the CDR3 is TGTGCCAGCAGCGAAACCGAGTACGAGCAGTACTTC.

CDR3 in DNA: TGTGCCTGGAGTACCTTACGGGCTTTCTTT. This sequence encodes CAWSTLRAFF. The chain employs TRBV30 and TRBJ1-1; D gene ambiguous. The germline V and J ends were trimmed by 2 bases and 11 bases, with 9 bases remaining between them. The CDR3 is made up of 10 amino acids. Per germline, CDR1 GTSNPN and CDR2 SVGIG (reference sequence).

This clone was counted once. The J gene is TRBJ2-2, the V gene TRBV5-4, with 12 bases fitting TRBD2. Per the germline V gene, CDR1 is SGHNT and CDR2 is YYREEE (reference sequence). The length of the CDR3 is 18 residues. V was clipped by 4 bases and J by 0 bases; unmatched bases: 7. In DNA form, the CDR3 reads TGTGCCAGCAGCCGGGGGCTAGCGGGAGGGTCGAACACCGGGGAGCTGTTTTTT. Translating gives CASSRGLAGGSNTGELFF.

The CDR3 region has the DNA TGTGCCAGCAGCGTAGATGGGGGACAGGGGTCTGAGCAGTTCTTC. This gives the protein CASSVDGGQGSEQFF. This chain connects TRBV9 to TRBJ2-1; 10 positions agree with TRBD1. Germline CDR1 is SGDLS and CDR2 is YYNGEE. This CDR3 contains 15 residues. The V gene end was trimmed by 0 bases and the J gene end by 9 bases; junction bases not matched to a gene: 6.

The chain recombines TRBV6-5 with TRBJ2-7; 11 positions agree with TRBD2. CDR3 size: 14 residues. V dropped 5 bases and J dropped 6; count of bases not matched to a gene: 6. CDR1 MNHEY and CDR2 SVGAGI come from the germline V gene. This CDR3 is CASSLTSGVAEQYF. Here the CDR3 DNA reads TGTGCCAGCAGTCTGACTAGCGGGGTGGCCGAGCAGTACTTC.

The V call is TRBV4-1, the J call TRBJ1-2, with a tentative D call TRBD1 (5 bases). V was cut by 6 bases and J by 2 bases, with 28 bases left in between. The CDR3 runs to 19 residues. Germline CDR1 is MGHRA and CDR2 is YSYEKL. The chain's CDR3 is CASSLPGRGLSFLNYGYTF. CDR3 sequence (DNA): TGCGCCAGCAGTTTACCGGGACGGGGACTATCATTCCTCAACTATGGCTACACCTTC.

The chain couples TRBV7-3 to TRBJ2-1; 10 positions match TRBD2. The CDR3 loop spans 15 amino acids. Germline assignment: CDR1 SGHTA and CDR2 FQGTGA. V was pared by 5 bases and J by 6 bases, with 7 bases of the junction left unmatched. CDR3 in amino acids: CASSLRTSGVNEQFF. The CDR3 DNA follows: TGTGCCAGCAGCCTCAGGACTAGCGGAGTCAATGAGCAGTTCTTC.